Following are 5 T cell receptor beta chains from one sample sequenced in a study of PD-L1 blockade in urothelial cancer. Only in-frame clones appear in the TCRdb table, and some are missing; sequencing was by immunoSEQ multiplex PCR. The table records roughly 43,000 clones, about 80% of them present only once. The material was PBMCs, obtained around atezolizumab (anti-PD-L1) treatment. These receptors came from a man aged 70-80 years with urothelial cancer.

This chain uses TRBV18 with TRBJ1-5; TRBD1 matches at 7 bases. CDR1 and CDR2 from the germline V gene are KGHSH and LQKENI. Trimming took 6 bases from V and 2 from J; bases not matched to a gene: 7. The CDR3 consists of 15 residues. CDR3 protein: CASSRDRAGNQPQHF. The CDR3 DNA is TGTGCCAGCTCCCGAGACAGGGCGGGCAATCAGCCCCAGCATTTT.

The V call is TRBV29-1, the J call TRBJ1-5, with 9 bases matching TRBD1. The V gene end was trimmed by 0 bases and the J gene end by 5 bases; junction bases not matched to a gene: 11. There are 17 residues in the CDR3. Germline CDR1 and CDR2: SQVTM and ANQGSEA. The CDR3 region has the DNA TGCAGCGTTGAAGATCTAGCACCGGGACAGGGACATCAGCCCCAGCATTTT. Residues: CSVEDLAPGQGHQPQHF.

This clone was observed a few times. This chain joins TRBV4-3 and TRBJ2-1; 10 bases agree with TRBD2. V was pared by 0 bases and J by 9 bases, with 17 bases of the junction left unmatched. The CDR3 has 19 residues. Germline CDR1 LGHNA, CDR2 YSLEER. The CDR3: CASSQEYGTSATRGSEQFF. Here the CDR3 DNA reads TGCGCCAGCAGCCAAGAGTATGGGACTAGCGCTACACGGGGGAGTGAGCAGTTCTTC.

In DNA, the CDR3 is TGTGCCAGTAGTCCACAGGTAGGCAATCAGCCCCAGCATTTT. Translating it yields CASSPQVGNQPQHF. V is TRBV19 and J is TRBJ1-5; possibly TRBD1 for D (5 bases). The CDR3 spans 14 residues. Trimming cost V 5 bases and J 2 bases, with 10 bases left between them. Germline-derived CDR1 and CDR2 are LNHDA and SQIVND (reference sequence). The full variable domain, its missing parts supplied by reference TRBV19 and TRBJ1-5, is DGGITQSPKYLFRKEGQNVTLSCEQNLNHDAMYWYRQDPGQGLRLIYYSQIVNDFQKGDIAEGYSVSREKKESFPLTVTSAQKNPTAFYLCASSPQVGNQPQHFGDGTRLSIL.

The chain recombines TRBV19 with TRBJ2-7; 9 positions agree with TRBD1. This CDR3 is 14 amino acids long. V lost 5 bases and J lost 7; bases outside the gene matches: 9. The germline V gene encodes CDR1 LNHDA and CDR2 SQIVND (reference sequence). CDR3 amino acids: CASSEGTGRGEQYF. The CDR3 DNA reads TGTGCCAGTAGTGAAGGGACAGGGAGGGGGGAGCAGTACTTC.